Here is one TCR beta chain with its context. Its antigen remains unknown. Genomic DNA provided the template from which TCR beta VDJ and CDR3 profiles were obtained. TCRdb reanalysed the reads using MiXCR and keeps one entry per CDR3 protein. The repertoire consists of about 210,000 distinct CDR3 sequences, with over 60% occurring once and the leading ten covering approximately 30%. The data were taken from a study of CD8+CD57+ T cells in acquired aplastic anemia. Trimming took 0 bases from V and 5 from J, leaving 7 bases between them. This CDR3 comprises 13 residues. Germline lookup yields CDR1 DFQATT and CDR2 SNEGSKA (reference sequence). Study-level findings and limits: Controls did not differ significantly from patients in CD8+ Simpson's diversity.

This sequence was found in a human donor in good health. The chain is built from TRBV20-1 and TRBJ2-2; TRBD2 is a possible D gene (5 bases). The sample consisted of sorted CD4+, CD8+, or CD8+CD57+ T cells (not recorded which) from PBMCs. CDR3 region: CSARDGGTGELFF. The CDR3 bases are TGCAGTGCTAGAGACGGCGGGACCGGGGAGCTGTTTTTT.